The next 24 T cell receptor beta chains were all read from a single sample in a study of blood T cell repertoires in COVID-19. The protocol was immunoSEQ multiplex PCR, while the TCRdb copy is restricted to in-frame clones and leaves out a portion. The sample shows under 300,000 clones, 84% of them seen only once. Specimen: peripheral blood. All receptors come from a woman aged 40-49 years who had recovered from COVID-19.

This chain joins TRBV7-3 and TRBJ1-1; D gene uncertain. V shed 6 bases and J shed 6 bases, with 17 bases lying between them. Germline V gene data show CDR1 as SGHTA and CDR2 as FQGTGA. This CDR3 has 14 amino acids. The CDR3 bases are TGTGCCAGCAGTCCCCAAGGGAGTGTCTCTGAAGCTTTCTTT. Amino acids: CASSPQGSVSEAFF. Drawing the rest from reference TRBV7-3 and TRBJ1-1, the complete variable domain is GAGVSQTPSNKVTEKGKYVELRCDPISGHTALYWYRQSLGQGPEFLIYFQGTGAADDSGLPNDRFFAVRPEGSVSTLKIQRTERGDSAVYLCASSPQGSVSEAFFGQGTRLTVV.

This clone occurred once. Written as DNA, the CDR3 is TGTGCCAGCAGCTTACTAGCGGGTGGCGGCGAGACCCAGTACTTC. Protein sequence: CASSLLAGGGETQYF. The V gene is TRBV7-9, the J gene TRBJ2-5; 8 positions agree with TRBD2. The CDR3 consists of 15 residues. Germline CDR1 reads SEHNR; CDR2 reads FQNEAQ (reference sequence). V dropped 2 bases and J dropped 5; count of bases not matched to a gene: 7.

The rearrangement links TRBV19 to TRBJ1-1, with D possibly TRBD1 on 6 matching bases. The ends were cut back, 0 bases at V and 5 bases at J, with 13 bases in the middle. Germline-derived CDR1 and CDR2 are LNHDA and SQIVND (reference sequence). The CDR3 loop spans 15 amino acids. CDR3 bases: TGTGCCAGTAGTATAGATAACAGGGTAGGAACTGAAGCTTTCTTT. Translation: CASSIDNRVGTEAFF.

This chain links TRBV10-3 with TRBJ1-1; D unclear. The CDR3 has 13 amino acids. V was cut by 3 bases and J by 3 bases, with 8 bases left in between. CDR1 is ENHRY and CDR2 is SYGVKD in the germline V gene. CDR3 residues: CAISDRKDTEAFF. CDR3 DNA sequence: TGTGCCATCAGTGACAGGAAGGACACTGAAGCTTTCTTT.

The count of this clone is one. The J gene is TRBJ2-3, the V gene TRBV5-1, with 13 bases fitting TRBD2. V shed 0 bases and J 2 bases; nucleotides not matched to a gene: 6. Germline lookup yields CDR1 SGHRS and CDR2 YFSETQ. The CDR3 is 18 amino acids. The CDR3 DNA sequence: TGCGCCAGCAGCTTGGGACTAGCGGGGGGCCTCTCCACAGATACGCAGTATTTT. The encoded protein is CASSLGLAGGLSTDTQYF. Together with reference TRBV5-1 and TRBJ2-3, the CDR3 gives the full variable domain: KAGVTQTPRYLIKTRGQQVTLSCSPISGHRSVSWYQQTPGQGLQFLFEYFSETQRNKGNFPGRFSGRQFSNSRSEMNVSTLELGDSALYLCASSLGLAGGLSTDTQYFGPGTRLTVL.

The chain couples TRBV7-5 to TRBJ1-6; the table calls TRBD1, which could not be checked here. TRBV7-5 is flagged as a pseudogene. The CDR3 loop spans 20 amino acids. CDR3 in amino acids: CVRSLVLFPVYRGRNSPLHF. The DNA of the CDR3 is TGTGTCAGAAGCTTAGTTTTGTTCCCCGTGTACAGGGGTAGAAATTCACCCCTCCACTTT.

The V call is TRBV6-1, the J call TRBJ2-1; perhaps TRBD1 as D (6 bases). The CDR3 is 12 residues long. Trimming cost V 8 bases and J 10 bases, with 15 bases left between them. The germline V gene encodes CDR1 MNHNS and CDR2 SASEGT. CDR3 bases: TGTGCCAGCTCGTCAACCGGGACAGAGCAGTTCTTC. It is translated as CASSSTGTEQFF.

The chain recombines TRBV7-6 with TRBJ2-2, with unresolved D. There are 16 residues in the CDR3. The ends were cut back, 0 bases at V and 4 bases at J, with 12 bases in the middle. Germline CDR1 SGHVS, CDR2 FNYEAQ. The CDR3 protein is CASSLAARPGTGELFF. For the CDR3, the DNA is TGTGCCAGCAGCTTAGCTGCGCGGCCCGGCACCGGGGAGCTGTTTTTT. The full variable domain, with the rest looked up from reference TRBV7-6 and TRBJ2-2, is GAGVSQSPRYKVTKRGQDVALRCDPISGHVSLYWYRQALGQGPEFLTYFNYEAQQDKSGLPNDRFSAERPEGSISTLTIQRTEQRDSAMYRCASSLAARPGTGELFFGEGSRLTVL.

V gene TRBV9 combines with J gene TRBJ2-3; D unresolved. V dropped 0 bases and J dropped 4 bases, with 9 bases sitting between them. Germline V gene lookup returns CDR1 SGDLS and CDR2 YYNGEE. The CDR3 runs to 14 residues. The CDR3 sequence is CASSVGVAADTQYF. The CDR3 DNA follows: TGTGCCAGCAGCGTAGGAGTAGCAGCAGATACGCAGTATTTT.

The chain combines TRBV5-5 with TRBJ1-1; 7 nucleotides agree with TRBD1. Looked up from germline, CDR1 is SGHKS and CDR2 is YYEKEE (reference sequence). Unmatched junction bases numbered 1, after V lost 2 bases and J lost 3 bases. The CDR3 extends over 13 amino acids. CDR3 sequence (DNA): TGTGCCAGCAGCTTTCAGGGGGACACTGAAGCTTTCTTT. Translated: CASSFQGDTEAFF.

The genes are TRBV11-2 and TRBJ1-2; D not resolved. V lost 2 bases and J 4 bases, leaving 17 bases between the germline ends. This CDR3 spans 16 amino acids. CDR1 is SGHAT and CDR2 is FQNNGV in the germline V gene. CDR3 DNA: TGTGCCAGCAGCTTAACCCCGACGGCGGGAGTCTATGGCTACACCTTC. It codes for CASSLTPTAGVYGYTF. The whole variable domain, remainder taken from reference TRBV11-2 and TRBJ1-2, is EAGVAQSPRYKIIEKRQSVAFWCNPISGHATLYWYQQILGQGPKLLIQFQNNGVVDDSQLPKDRFSAERLKGVDSTLKIQPAKLEDSAVYLCASSLTPTAGVYGYTFGSGTRLTVV.

This clone was detected only once. The J gene is TRBJ1-2, the V gene TRBV6-4; perhaps TRBD1 as D (5 bases). This CDR3 is 15 amino acids long. The ends were cut back, 5 bases at V and 4 bases at J, with 17 bases in the middle. Germline CDR1 and CDR2: MRHNA and SNTAGT. The CDR3 reads CASSPELDRSYGYTF. The CDR3 region has the DNA TGTGCCAGCAGTCCCGAACTCGACAGATCCTATGGCTACACCTTC.

This sequence joins TRBV30 and TRBJ2-7, with 7 positions matching TRBD1. The germline CDR1 and CDR2 sequences are GTSNPN and SVGIG (reference sequence). The CDR3 sequence is 14 residues long. V lost 2 bases, J lost 3 bases, and 7 bases stayed unmatched. The CDR3 protein is CAWSNPGTDYEQYF. The CDR3 nucleotides read TGTGCCTGGAGTAACCCCGGGACAGACTACGAGCAGTACTTC.

CDR3 loop: CASSSGTGSTDTQYF. CDR3 in DNA: TGTGCCAGCAGCTCCGGGACAGGTAGCACAGATACGCAGTATTTT. The gene calls are TRBV2 and TRBJ2-3; 8 nucleotides match TRBD1. The V gene's germline CDR1 is SNHLY and CDR2 FYNNEI. CDR3 size: 15 residues. Germline trimming cut 6 bases from V and 0 bases from J; bases unmatched to any gene: 5.

The chain has TRBV29-1 and TRBJ1-3; D is unresolved. CDR3 length: 14 residues. Germline V gives CDR1 SQVTM, CDR2 ANQGSEA. Trimming shortened V by 2 bases and J by 0 bases, and 8 bases separated the two germline ends. CDR3 DNA: TGCAGCGTTGAATTACAGAGCTCTGGAAACACCATATATTTT. Its protein product is CSVELQSSGNTIYF.

V is TRBV19 and J is TRBJ2-7; the D gene is possibly TRBD2 (5 bases). The CDR3 totals 13 residues. Germline values: CDR1 LNHDA, CDR2 SQIVND (reference sequence). V lost 6 bases, J lost 2 bases, and 11 bases lay in between. DNA of the CDR3: TGTGCCAGTAGCGCCGGGATACCCTACGAGCAGTACTTC. Its protein product is CASSAGIPYEQYF.

The chain uses TRBV11-2 and TRBJ2-1, with no clear D. The V gene's germline CDR1 is SGHAT and CDR2 FQNNGV. V was clipped by 6 bases and J by 0 bases, with 9 bases between them. CDR3 length: 14 residues. CDR3 nucleotides: TGTGCCAGCAGAGAGGAGTACTCCTACAATGAGCAGTTCTTC. Translation gives CASREEYSYNEQFF.

This clone has a single count. This chain links TRBV7-9 with TRBJ2-2; tentative D call: TRBD2 (6 bases). The V end was cut by 5 bases, the J end by 2 bases, with 12 bases between. CDR3 length: 15 residues. Per germline, CDR1 SEHNR and CDR2 FQNEAQ (reference sequence). The DNA of the CDR3 is TGTGCCAGCAGCGGGGGGACGGTTAACACCGGGGAGCTGTTTTTT. It codes for CASSGGTVNTGELFF.

The chain carries TRBV10-1 and TRBJ2-7, with TRBD1 matching over 9 bases. J was trimmed by 5 bases and V by 5 bases; bases with no gene match: 7. Germline values: CDR1 WNHNN, CDR2 SYGVQD (reference sequence). The CDR3 contains 14 residues. The CDR3 region is CASSLDRGDHEQYF. CDR3 DNA: TGCGCCAGCAGTCTCGACAGGGGGGACCACGAGCAGTACTTC.

The chain carries TRBV6-5 and TRBJ2-1, with 9 bases lining up with TRBD1. The CDR3 consists of 16 residues. J was trimmed by 5 bases and V by 2 bases; bases with no gene match: 7. Germline V gene lookup returns CDR1 MNHEY and CDR2 SVGAGI. The CDR3 nucleotides read TGTGCCAGCAGTTACCTTACAGGGGGCGCAAACAATGAGCAGTTCTTC. As protein: CASSYLTGGANNEQFF.

The gene calls are TRBV7-2 and TRBJ2-7, with D perhaps TRBD2 (5 bases). V was trimmed by 4 bases and J by 3 bases, leaving 10 bases between them. CDR1 and CDR2 (germline): SGHTA, FQGNSA. The CDR3 extends over 13 amino acids. The DNA of the CDR3 is TGTGCCAGCAGCTGGGGAGTGAGCTACGAGCAGTACTTC. Its protein product is CASSWGVSYEQYF.

The chain joins TRBV19 to TRBJ1-5, with TRBD1 identical over 7 bases. Losses at the gene ends were 4 bases for V and 7 bases for J; bases not matched to a gene: 10. Germline V CDR1 and CDR2: LNHDA, SQIVND (reference sequence). The CDR3 is 15 residues long. The CDR3 loop reads CASSRQDRVSQPQHF. The DNA of the CDR3 is TGTGCCAGTAGTAGACAAGACAGGGTGTCCCAGCCCCAGCATTTT.

The J gene is TRBJ1-5, the V gene TRBV3-1 (or the pseudogene TRBV3-2); D gene uncertain. V was trimmed by 0 bases and J by 7 bases, leaving 7 bases between them. CDR1 and CDR2 from the germline V gene are LGHDT and YNNKEL (reference sequence). The CDR3 has 13 amino acids. The CDR3 sequence: CASSQDRGQPQHF. The CDR3 bases are TGTGCCAGCAGCCAAGATCGGGGACAGCCCCAGCATTTT.

The V call is TRBV11-2, the J call TRBJ1-2; D possibly corresponds to TRBD1 (6 bases). Germline lookup yields CDR1 SGHAT and CDR2 FQNNGV. The V end lost 5 bases, the J end lost 4 bases, and 11 bases lay between the germline ends. CDR3 length: 13 amino acids. The CDR3, as DNA: TGTGCCAGCAGCCAAACAGGGTTCTATGGCTACACCTTC. Translated, it gives CASSQTGFYGYTF.